A selection of T cell receptor beta chains follows, all from one sample in a study of blood T cell repertoires in COVID-19. TCRdb's table, derived via immunoSEQ multiplex PCR, lists solely in-frame clones and lacks some. The table has about 180,000 clones, approximately 86% seen once; the top ten hold 1.5% to 2%. Sequenced sample: peripheral blood. The receptors shown here come from a woman between 45 and 65 years old with acute or convalescent COVID-19. The CDR3 runs from the conserved cysteine through the conserved F or W.

CDR3,length,J,V
CASKFGTENSPLHF,14,TRBJ1-6,TRBV5-1
CASSQRTSGGAGANVLTF,18,TRBJ2-6,TRBV4-2
CSVSGLAYNEQFF,13,TRBJ2-1,TRBV29-1
CASSATGNGSPLHF,14,TRBJ1-6,TRBV11-3
CASSPPGGGSAGELFF,16,TRBJ2-2,TRBV18
CASSTRDRGDTEAFF,15,TRBJ1-1,TRBV11-3
CASSRTHVGLQPQHF,15,TRBJ1-5,TRBV7-2
CASSLQGSSYNSPLHF,16,TRBJ1-6,TRBV3-1/TRBV3-2
CASSHGQGFSPLHF,14,TRBJ1-6,TRBV6-2/TRBV6-3
CASSNGSGRAGEQYF,15,TRBJ2-7,TRBV21-1
CASSTWTSGRFHEQYF,16,TRBJ2-7,TRBV19
CSSTEGSSEQFF,12,TRBJ2-1,TRBV5-1
CASSPKPDFNNEQFF,15,TRBJ2-1,TRBV9
CAWVINYGYTF,11,TRBJ1-2,TRBV30
CSVVRGNTEAFF,12,TRBJ1-1,TRBV29-1